Presented here are 8 T cell receptor beta chains from one specimen sequenced in a study of metastatic and nonmetastatic thyroid tumors. All patients were treatment-naive before thyroid surgery. TCRdb re-called clones via MiXCR from the PCR reads. The sample yields about 33,000 clones, 15% to 20% seen once. The specimen was blood. The source is a female donor with papillary thyroid cancer or a benign thyroid nodule (not recorded which). Some clones in this sample may be carry-over from other donors' samples.

This chain uses TRBV20-1 with TRBJ2-3, with a tentative D call TRBD2 (5 bases). Germline V gene data show CDR1 as DFQATT and CDR2 as SNEGSKA (reference sequence). This CDR3 region has 14 residues. V was clipped by 5 bases and J by 2 bases, with 14 bases between them. As DNA, the CDR3 is TGCAGTGCTGCGGACTCCCGCTACACAGATACGCAGTATTTT. Its protein product is CSAADSRYTDTQYF.

This clone has at least ten counts. The gene calls are TRBV2 and TRBJ1-6, with D possibly matching TRBD1 (5 bases). This CDR3 is 15 amino acids long. Germline-derived CDR1 and CDR2 are SNHLY and FYNNEI. V lost 7 bases and J lost 12, with 22 bases in between. DNA of the CDR3: TGTGCCAGCATGGGGAACGAGGGGATCAGGAGACCCCTCCACTTT. Translation gives CASMGNEGIRRPLHF.

For this clone: A much larger clonotype is one base distant, so this may be a read error. Other nucleotide sequences from this sample produce the same CDR3. The chain joins TRBV20-1 to TRBJ2-3; 8 positions agree with TRBD2. CDR1 is DFQATT and CDR2 is SNEGSKA in the germline V gene (reference sequence). This CDR3 spans 15 amino acids. V lost 6 bases, J lost 0 bases, and 8 bases stayed unmatched. The CDR3 sequence is CSASGPGGSTDTQYF. The CDR3 DNA reads TGCAGTGCCTCTGGTCCGGGAGGGAGCACAGATACGCAGTATTTT.

This chain links TRBV9 with TRBJ2-1; TRBD1 agrees at 7 bases. This CDR3 has 16 amino acids. With V trimmed by 4 bases and J by 3 bases, 10 bases remained unmatched. Germline V gene sequence: CDR1 SGDLS, CDR2 YYNGEE. The CDR3 bases are TGTGCCAGCAGCCCACCTGAGGGGGCCGACTACAATGAGCAGTTCTTC. This encodes CASSPPEGADYNEQFF.

This clone was detected ten times or more. This chain uses TRBV9 with TRBJ2-1, with D perhaps matching TRBD2 (6 bases). Trimming left V 0 bases short and J 1 base short, with 11 bases between. Germline CDR1 SGDLS, CDR2 YYNGEE. The CDR3 runs to 16 residues. The CDR3 DNA follows: TGTGCCAGCAGCGTAGGGGGGGACCCGTCCTACAATGAGCAGTTCTTC. Amino acid sequence: CASSVGGDPSYNEQFF. The entire variable domain, with the rest obtained from reference TRBV9 and TRBJ2-1, is as follows: DSGVTQTPKHLITATGQRVTLRCSPRSGDLSVYWYQQSLDQGLQFLIQYYNGEERAKGNILERFSAQQFPDLHSELNLSSLELGDSALYFCASSVGGDPSYNEQFFGPGTRLTVL.

This clone showed up many times. The chain combines TRBV7-8 with TRBJ2-6; no clear D gene. Trimming shortened V by 1 base and J by 3 bases, and 1 base separated the two germline ends. Per the germline V gene, CDR1 is SGHVS and CDR2 is FQNEAQ. CDR3 length: 13 amino acids. In DNA, the CDR3 is TGTGCCAGCAGCTTAGTTGGGGCCAACGTCCTGACTTTC. Its translation: CASSLVGANVLTF.

This clone was detected many times. The chain joins TRBV5-6 to TRBJ2-1; D remains ambiguous. Germline V gives CDR1 SGHDT, CDR2 YYEEEE. CDR3 size: 16 residues. V was pared by 2 bases and J by 4 bases, with 16 bases between. The CDR3 DNA reads as TGTGCCAGCAGCTTAAAGACGAGCTCGGATTACAATGAGCAGTTCTTC. Its translation: CASSLKTSSDYNEQFF.

This clone was counted at least ten times. The J gene is TRBJ2-7, the V gene TRBV7-2, with TRBD1 identical over 7 bases. V dropped 5 bases and J dropped 1; count of bases not matched to a gene: 5. The CDR3 loop spans 14 amino acids. Germline CDR1 reads SGHTA; CDR2 reads FQGNSA. This CDR3 reads CASSGTEDSYEQYF. The DNA of the CDR3 is TGTGCCAGCAGCGGGACAGAAGATTCCTACGAGCAGTACTTC.